This TCR beta chain was recorded in a study of control samples from healthy donors and cancer patients. TCRdb keeps only in-frame clones here, not all; method: immunoSEQ multiplex PCR. The sample comprises 160,000 or so clones, 80% to 95% of which are singletons, and roughly 0.64% rests with the top ten. This CDR3 has 12 amino acids. Trimming left V 6 bases short and J 9 bases short, with 15 bases between. This TCR was sampled from a woman in her thirties in good health. The sequenced sample was blood. The chain joins TRBV12-3 or TRBV12-4 to TRBJ2-7; possibly TRBD1 for D (5 bases). In DNA form, the CDR3 reads TGTGCCAGCAGCAAAAAACAGGTTCGGCAGTACTTC. Amino acid sequence: CASSKKQVRQYF.